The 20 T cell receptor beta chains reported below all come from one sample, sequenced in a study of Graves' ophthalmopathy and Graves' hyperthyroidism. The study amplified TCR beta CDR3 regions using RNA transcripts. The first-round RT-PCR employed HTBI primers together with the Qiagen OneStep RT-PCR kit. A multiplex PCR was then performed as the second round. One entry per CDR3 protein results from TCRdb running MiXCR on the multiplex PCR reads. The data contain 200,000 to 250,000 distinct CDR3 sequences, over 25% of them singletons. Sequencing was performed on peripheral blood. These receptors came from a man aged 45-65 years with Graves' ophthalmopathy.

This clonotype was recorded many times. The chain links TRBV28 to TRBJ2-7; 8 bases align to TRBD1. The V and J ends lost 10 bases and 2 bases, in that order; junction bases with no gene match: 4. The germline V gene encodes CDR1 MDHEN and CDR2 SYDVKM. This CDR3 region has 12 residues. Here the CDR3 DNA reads TGTGCCACCAAGACAGGGGCCTACGAGCAGTACTTC. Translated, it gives CATKTGAYEQYF.

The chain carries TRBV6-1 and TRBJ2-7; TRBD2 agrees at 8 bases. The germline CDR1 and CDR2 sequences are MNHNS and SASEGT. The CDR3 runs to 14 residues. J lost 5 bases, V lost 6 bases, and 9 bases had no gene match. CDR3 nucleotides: TGTGCCAGCAGGGCGAGCGGGAGAAGGAACGAGCAGTACTTC. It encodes CASRASGRRNEQYF.

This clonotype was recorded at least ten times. CDR3 nucleotide sequence: TGTGCCAGCAGGCTGGCTAGCGGGCCTACCTACGAGCAGTACTTC. It codes for CASRLASGPTYEQYF. The chain employs TRBV6-5 and TRBJ2-7; 8 nucleotides line up with TRBD2. The ends lost 6 bases at V and 2 bases at J; junction bases unmatched: 9. This CDR3 comprises 15 residues. Germline CDR1 is MNHEY and CDR2 is SVGAGI.

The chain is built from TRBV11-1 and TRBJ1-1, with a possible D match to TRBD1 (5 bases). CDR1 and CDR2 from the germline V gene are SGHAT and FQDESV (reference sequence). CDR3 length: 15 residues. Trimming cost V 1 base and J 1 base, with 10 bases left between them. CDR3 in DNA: TGTGCCAGCAGCTTAGTGGACGGGGGGAACACTGAAGCTTTCTTT. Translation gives CASSLVDGGNTEAFF.

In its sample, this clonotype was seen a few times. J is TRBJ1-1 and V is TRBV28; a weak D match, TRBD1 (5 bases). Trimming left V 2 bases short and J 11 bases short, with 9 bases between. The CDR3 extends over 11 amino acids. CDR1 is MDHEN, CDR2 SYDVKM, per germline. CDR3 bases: TGTGCCAGCAGTTTAAAGGGGAAGGCTTTCTTT. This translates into CASSLKGKAFF.

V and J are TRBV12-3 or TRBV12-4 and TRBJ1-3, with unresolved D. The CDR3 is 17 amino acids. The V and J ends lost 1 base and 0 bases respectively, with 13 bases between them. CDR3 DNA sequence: TGTGCCAGCAGTTTAGGAGAAGGATCCAGCTCTGGAAACACCATATATTTT. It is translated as CASSLGEGSSSGNTIYF.

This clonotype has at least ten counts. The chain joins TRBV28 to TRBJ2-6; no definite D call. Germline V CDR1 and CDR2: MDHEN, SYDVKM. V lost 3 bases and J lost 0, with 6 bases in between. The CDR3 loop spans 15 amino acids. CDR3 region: CASSFGSSGANVLTF. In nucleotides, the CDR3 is TGTGCCAGCAGTTTCGGTAGCTCTGGGGCCAACGTCCTGACTTTC.

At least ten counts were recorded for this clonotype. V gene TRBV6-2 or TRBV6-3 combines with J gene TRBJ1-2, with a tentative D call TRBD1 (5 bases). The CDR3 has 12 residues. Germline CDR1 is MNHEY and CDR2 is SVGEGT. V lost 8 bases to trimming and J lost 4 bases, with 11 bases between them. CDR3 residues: CASHPGTYGYTF. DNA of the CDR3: TGTGCCAGCCACCCCGGGACCTATGGCTACACCTTC.

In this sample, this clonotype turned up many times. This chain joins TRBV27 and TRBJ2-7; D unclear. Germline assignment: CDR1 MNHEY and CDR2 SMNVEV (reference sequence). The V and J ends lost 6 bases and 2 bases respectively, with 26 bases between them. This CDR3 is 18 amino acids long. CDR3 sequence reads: CASRNGGSSFARAYEQYF. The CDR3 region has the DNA TGTGCCAGCAGAAATGGCGGATCCTCCTTCGCAAGAGCCTACGAGCAGTACTTC.

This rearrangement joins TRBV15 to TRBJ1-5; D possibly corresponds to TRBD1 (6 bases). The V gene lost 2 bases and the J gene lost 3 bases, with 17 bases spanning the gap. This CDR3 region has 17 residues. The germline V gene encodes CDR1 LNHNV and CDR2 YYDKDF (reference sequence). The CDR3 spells CATSRLPGHQDNQPQHF. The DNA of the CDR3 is TGTGCCACCAGCAGACTACCGGGACACCAGGACAATCAGCCCCAGCATTTT. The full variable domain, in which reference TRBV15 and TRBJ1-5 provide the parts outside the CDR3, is DAMVIQNPRYQVTQFGKPVTLSCSQTLNHNVMYWYQQKSSQAPKLLFHYYDKDFNNEADTPDNFQSRRPNTSFCFLDIRSPGLGDTAMYLCATSRLPGHQDNQPQHFGDGTRLSIL.

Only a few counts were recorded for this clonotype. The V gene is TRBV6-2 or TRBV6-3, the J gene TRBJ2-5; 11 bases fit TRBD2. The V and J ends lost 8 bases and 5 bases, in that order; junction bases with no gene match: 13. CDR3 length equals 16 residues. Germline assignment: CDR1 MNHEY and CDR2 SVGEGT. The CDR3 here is CASGLPLAGAGETQYF. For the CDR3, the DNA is TGTGCCAGCGGACTACCACTAGCGGGGGCCGGGGAGACCCAGTACTTC.

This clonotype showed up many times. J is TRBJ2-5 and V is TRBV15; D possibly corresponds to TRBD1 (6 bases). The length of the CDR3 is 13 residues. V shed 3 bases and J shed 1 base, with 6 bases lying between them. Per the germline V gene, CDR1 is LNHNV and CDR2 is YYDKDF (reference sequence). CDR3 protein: CATSRTGQETQYF. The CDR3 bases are TGTGCCACCAGCAGGACAGGCCAAGAGACCCAGTACTTC.

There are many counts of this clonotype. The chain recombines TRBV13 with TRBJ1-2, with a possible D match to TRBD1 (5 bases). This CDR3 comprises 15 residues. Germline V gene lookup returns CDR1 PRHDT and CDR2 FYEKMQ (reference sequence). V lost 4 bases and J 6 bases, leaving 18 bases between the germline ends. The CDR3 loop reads CASSSPGTEQNGYTF. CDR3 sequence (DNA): TGTGCCAGCAGCTCGCCCGGGACGGAACAAAATGGCTACACCTTC. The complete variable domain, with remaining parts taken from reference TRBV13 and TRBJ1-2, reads AAGVIQSPRHLIKEKRETATLKCYPIPRHDTVYWYQQGPGQDPQFLISFYEKMQSDKGSIPDRFSAQQFSDYHSELNMSSLELGDSALYFCASSSPGTEQNGYTFGSGTRLTVV.

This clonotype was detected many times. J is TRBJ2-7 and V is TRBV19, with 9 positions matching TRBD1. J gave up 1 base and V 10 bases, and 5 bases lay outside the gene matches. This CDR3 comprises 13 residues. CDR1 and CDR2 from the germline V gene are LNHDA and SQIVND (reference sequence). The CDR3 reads CATPGTGSYEQYF. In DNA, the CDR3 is TGTGCCACCCCCGGGACAGGGTCCTACGAGCAGTACTTC.

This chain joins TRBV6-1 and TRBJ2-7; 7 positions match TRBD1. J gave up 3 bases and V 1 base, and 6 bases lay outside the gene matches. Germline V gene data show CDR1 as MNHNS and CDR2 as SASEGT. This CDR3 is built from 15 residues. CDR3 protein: CASSEGTGLLYEQYF. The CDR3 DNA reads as TGTGCCAGCAGTGAAGGGACAGGCCTCCTCTACGAGCAGTACTTC.

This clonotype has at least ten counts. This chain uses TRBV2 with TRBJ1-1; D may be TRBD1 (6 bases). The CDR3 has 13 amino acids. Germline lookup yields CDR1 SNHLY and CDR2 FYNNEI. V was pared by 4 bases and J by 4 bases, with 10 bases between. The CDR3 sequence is CASSVQGTTEAFF. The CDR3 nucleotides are TGTGCCAGCAGTGTCCAGGGGACCACTGAAGCTTTCTTT.

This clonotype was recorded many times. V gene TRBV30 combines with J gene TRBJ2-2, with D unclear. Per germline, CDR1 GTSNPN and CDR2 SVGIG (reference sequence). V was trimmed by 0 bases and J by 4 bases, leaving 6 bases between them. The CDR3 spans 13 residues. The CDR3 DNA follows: TGTGCCTGGAGTGTTATAGCCACCGGGGAGCTGTTTTTT. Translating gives CAWSVIATGELFF.

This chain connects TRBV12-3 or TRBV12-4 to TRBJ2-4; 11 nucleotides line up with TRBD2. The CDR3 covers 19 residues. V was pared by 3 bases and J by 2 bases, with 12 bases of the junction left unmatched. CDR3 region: CASSFQLAGGPAPKNIQYF. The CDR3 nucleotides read TGTGCCAGCAGTTTCCAGCTAGCGGGAGGCCCGGCACCCAAAAACATTCAGTACTTC.

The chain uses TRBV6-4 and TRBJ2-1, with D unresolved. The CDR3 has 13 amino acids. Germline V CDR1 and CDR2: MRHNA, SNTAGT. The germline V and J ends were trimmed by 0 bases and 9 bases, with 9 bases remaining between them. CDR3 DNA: TGTGCCAGCAGTGACTCGGCATTGGGTGAGCAGTTCTTC. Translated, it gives CASSDSALGEQFF.

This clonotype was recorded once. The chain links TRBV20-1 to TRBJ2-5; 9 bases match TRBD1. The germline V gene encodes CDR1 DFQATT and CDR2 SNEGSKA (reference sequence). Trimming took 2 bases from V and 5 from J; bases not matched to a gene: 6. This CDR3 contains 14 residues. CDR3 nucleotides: TGCAGTGCTAGAAAGAACAGGGGGCCGGAGACCCAGTACTTC. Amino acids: CSARKNRGPETQYF.